This T cell receptor beta chain appears in the sequencing data of a study of blood T cell repertoires in COVID-19. The CDR3 is 16 residues long. The trim removed 3 bases at V and 9 bases at J, leaving 13 bases unmatched. Germline V CDR1 and CDR2: MDHEN, SYDVKM. It was during active infection that Seattle patients were enrolled and then longitudinally followed. TCRdb's table, derived via immunoSEQ multiplex PCR, lists solely in-frame clones and lacks some. Altogether approximately 200,000 clones are present, about three quarters being singletons, with the ten largest covering 10% to 15%. The source is a woman older than 75 with COVID-19, enrolled during active disease. The V and J genes are TRBV28 and TRBJ2-5; 10 bases are shared with TRBD1. The sequenced sample consisted of peripheral blood. The CDR3 DNA reads TGTGCCAGCAGTTTTCTGGGACAGGGGTCTCAGGGGGCCCAGTACTTC. This translates into CASSFLGQGSQGAQYF.